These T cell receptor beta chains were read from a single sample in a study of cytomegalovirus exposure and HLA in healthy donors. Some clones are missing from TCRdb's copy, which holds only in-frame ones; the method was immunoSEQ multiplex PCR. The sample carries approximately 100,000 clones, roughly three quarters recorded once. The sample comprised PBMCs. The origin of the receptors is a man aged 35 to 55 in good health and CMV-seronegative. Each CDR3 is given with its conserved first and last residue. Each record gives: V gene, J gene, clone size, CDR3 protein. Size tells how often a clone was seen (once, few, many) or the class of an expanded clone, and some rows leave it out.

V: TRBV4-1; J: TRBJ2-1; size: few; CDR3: CASSQDRAGGNEQFF
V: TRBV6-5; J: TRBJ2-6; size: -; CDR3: CASRPHGSGANVLTF
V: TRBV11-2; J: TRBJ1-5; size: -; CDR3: CASSLGAGATGRAQHF
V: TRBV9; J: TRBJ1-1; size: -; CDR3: CASSRTGNTEAFF
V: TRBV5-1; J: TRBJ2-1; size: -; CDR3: CASSLESGGPSEQFF
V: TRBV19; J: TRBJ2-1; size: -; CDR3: CASSIEGARGNEQFF
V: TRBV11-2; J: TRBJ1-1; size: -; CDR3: CASSPTRQGARTEAFF
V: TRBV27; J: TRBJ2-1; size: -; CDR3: CASSLTVGSYNEQFF
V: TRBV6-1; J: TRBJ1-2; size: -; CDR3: CASSAGQGFNYGYTF
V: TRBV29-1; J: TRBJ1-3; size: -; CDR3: CSVIQGARGNTIYF
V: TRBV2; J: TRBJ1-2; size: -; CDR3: CASSEVPGQGYTF
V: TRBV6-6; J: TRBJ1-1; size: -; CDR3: CASRPTVNTEAFF
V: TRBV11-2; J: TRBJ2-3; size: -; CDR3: CASSPQRVSDTQYF
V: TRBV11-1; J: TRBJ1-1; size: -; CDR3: CANSLGPGWNTEAFF